These 3 T cell receptor beta chains were sequenced from one sample in a study of CD8 T cells in ankylosing spondylitis. The study's findings and limits: A TCR beta motif of about 8 highly homologous variants appeared characteristic of ankylosing spondylitis blood.

Using its own MiXCR run on the 5' RACE reads, TCRdb lists one record per CDR3 protein. The sample yields fewer than 450,000 distinct CDR3 sequences, roughly 15% seen once. The antigens for these receptors are not known. Material: blood, either unsorted or a sorted T cell fraction (not recorded which). The receptor source for this set is a male donor with ankylosing spondylitis.

This clonotype has a handful of counts. V usage is TRBV6-1 and J usage is TRBJ2-7, with TRBD1 as a possible D gene (5 bases). The V end lost 7 bases, the J end lost 2 bases, and 12 bases lay between the germline ends. There are 13 residues in the CDR3. Germline assignment: CDR1 MNHNS and CDR2 SASEGT. This CDR3 reads CASTPQVTYEQYF. The CDR3 DNA is TGTGCCAGCACCCCACAGGTAACCTACGAGCAGTACTTC.

This clonotype has more than one count but fewer than ten. This chain links TRBV20-1 with TRBJ2-7, with D perhaps TRBD2 (6 bases). Between the trimmed V and J ends, which lost 6 bases and 6 bases, there was a span of 12 bases. CDR1 and CDR2 (germline): DFQATT, SNEGSKA (reference sequence). CDR3 size: 11 residues. For the CDR3, the DNA is TGCAGTGCCCTTTCTAGCGTCGAGCAGTACTTC. Residues: CSALSSVEQYF.

The J gene is TRBJ2-6, the V gene TRBV20-1; D unresolved. Germline-derived CDR1 and CDR2 are DFQATT and SNEGSKA (reference sequence). V was pared by 6 bases and J by 0 bases, with 21 bases between. The CDR3 spans 18 residues. The CDR3 region is CSALDWQSWRSGANVLTF. CDR3 nucleotide sequence: TGCAGTGCCCTAGACTGGCAGTCCTGGCGCTCTGGGGCCAACGTCCTGACTTTC.